The clone carrying this T cell receptor (beta chain) occurred a few times. Exclusion of patients followed from uncontrolled infection, other autoimmune disease, pregnancy or lactation. The data are from a study of T cells in Graves' hyperthyroidism and ophthalmopathy. The CDR3 regions of TCR beta were amplified from RNA transcripts. TCR CDR3 underwent first-round RT-PCR with the HTBI primer set. TCRdb itself ran the multiplex PCR reads through MiXCR, one entry per CDR3 protein. The sample consists of around 200,000 distinct CDR3 sequences, over 15% of them appearing once. This CDR3 is 15 amino acids long. Trimming took 5 bases from V and 5 from J, leaving 15 bases between them. CDR1 and CDR2 from the germline V gene are SEHNR and FQNEAQ (reference sequence).

The receptor comes from a woman between 45 and 65 years old with Graves' hyperthyroidism. The sample comprised blood. The chain has TRBV7-9 and TRBJ1-4, with no clear D. In nucleotides, the CDR3 is TGTGCCAGCAGCCGCGACCCCACGCGGAATGAAAAACTGTTTTTT. Translated: CASSRDPTRNEKLFF.